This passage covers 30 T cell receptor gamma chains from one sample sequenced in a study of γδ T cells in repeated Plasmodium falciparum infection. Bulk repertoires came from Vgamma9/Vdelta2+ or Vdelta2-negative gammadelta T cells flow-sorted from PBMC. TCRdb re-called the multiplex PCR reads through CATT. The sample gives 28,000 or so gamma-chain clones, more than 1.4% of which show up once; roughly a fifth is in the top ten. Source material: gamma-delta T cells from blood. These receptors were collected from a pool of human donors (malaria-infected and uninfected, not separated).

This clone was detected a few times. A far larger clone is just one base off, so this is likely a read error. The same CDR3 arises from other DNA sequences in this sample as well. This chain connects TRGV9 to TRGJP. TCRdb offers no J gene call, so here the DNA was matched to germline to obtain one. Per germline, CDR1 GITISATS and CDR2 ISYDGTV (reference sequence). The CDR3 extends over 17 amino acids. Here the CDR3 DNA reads TGTGCCTTGTGGGAAGAAAGACAAGAGTTGGGCAAGAAAATCAAGGTATTT. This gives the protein CALWEERQELGKKIKVF.

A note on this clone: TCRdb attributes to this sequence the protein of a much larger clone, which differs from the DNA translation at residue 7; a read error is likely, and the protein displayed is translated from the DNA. The CDR3 DNA follows: TGTGCCTTGTGGGAGGTGCTCCCTTTGCTCTTT. Translating gives CALWEVLPLLF. No J gene call was made, and the V gene is TRGV9. CDR3 length equals 11 residues. Germline CDR1 and CDR2: GITISATS and ISYDGTV (reference sequence).

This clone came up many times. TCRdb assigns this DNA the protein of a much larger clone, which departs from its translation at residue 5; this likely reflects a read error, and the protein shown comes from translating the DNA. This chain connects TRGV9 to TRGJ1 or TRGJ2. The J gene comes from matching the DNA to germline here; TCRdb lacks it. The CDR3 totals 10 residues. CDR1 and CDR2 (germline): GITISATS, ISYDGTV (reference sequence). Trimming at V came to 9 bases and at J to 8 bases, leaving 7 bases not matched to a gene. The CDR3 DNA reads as TGTGCCTTGGAAACTAATAAGAAACTCTTT. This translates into CALETNKKLF.

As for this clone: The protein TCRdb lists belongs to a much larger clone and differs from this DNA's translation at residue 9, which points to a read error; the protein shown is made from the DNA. CDR3: CATWDGYYRKLF. The CDR3 DNA follows: TGTGCCACCTGGGACGGTTATTATAGGAAACTCTTT. The gene calls are TRGV2 and TRGJ1 or TRGJ2. CDR3 length equals 12 residues. Per germline, CDR1 EGSNGY and CDR2 YDSYNSKV.

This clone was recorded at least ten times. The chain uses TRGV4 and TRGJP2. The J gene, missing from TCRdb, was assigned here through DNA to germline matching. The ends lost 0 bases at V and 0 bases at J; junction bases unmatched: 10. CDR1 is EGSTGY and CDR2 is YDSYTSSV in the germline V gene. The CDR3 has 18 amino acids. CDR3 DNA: TGTGCCACCTGGGATGGGCCAGCGGTCAATAGTAGTGATTGGATCAAGACGTTT. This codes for CATWDGPAVNSSDWIKTF.

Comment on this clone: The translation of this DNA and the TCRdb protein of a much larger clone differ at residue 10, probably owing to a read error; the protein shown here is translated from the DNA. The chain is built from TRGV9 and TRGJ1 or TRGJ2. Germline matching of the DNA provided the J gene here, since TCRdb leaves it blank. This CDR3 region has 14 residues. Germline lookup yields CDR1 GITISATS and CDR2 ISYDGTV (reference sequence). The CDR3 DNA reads TGTGCCTTGTGGGAGGCGCACCGTTATTGTAAGAAACTCTTT. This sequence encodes CALWEAHRYCKKLF.

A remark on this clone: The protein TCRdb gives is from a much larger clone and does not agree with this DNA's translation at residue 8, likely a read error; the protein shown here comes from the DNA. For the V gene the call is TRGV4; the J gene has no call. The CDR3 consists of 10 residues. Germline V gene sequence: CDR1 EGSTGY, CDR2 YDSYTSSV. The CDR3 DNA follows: TGTGCCACCTGGGATTATAAGGAACTCTTT. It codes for CATWDYKELF.

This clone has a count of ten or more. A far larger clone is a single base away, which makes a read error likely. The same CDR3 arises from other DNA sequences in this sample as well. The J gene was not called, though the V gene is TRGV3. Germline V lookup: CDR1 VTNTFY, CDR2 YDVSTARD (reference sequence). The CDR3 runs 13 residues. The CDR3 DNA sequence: TGTGCCACCTGGGACAGGCCGATGATAAGAAAGCTCTTT. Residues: CATWDRPMIRKLF.

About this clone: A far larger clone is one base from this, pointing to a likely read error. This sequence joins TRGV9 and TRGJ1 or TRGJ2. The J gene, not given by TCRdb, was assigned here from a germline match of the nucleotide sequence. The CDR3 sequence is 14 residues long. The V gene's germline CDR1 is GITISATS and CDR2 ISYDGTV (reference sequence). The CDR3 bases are TGTGCCCTGTGGGAGGATTCGAATTATTATAAGAAACTCTTT. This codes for CALWEDSNYYKKLF.

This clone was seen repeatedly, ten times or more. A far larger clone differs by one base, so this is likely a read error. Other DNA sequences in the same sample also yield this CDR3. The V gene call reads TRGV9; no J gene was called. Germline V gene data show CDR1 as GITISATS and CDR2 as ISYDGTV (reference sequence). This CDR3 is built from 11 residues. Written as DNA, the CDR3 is TGTGCCTTCTTGAATTATTATAAGAAGCTCTTT. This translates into CAFLNYYKKLF.

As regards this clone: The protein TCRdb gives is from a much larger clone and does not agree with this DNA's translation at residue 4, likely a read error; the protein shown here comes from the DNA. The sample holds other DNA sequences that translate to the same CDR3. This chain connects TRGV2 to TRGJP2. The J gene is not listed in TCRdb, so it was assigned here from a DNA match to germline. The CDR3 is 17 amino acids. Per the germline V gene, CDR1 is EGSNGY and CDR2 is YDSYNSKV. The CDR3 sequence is CATRDLQTYSSDWIKTF. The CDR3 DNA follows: TGTGCCACCAGGGACCTACAGACGTATAGTAGTGATTGGATCAAGACGTTT.

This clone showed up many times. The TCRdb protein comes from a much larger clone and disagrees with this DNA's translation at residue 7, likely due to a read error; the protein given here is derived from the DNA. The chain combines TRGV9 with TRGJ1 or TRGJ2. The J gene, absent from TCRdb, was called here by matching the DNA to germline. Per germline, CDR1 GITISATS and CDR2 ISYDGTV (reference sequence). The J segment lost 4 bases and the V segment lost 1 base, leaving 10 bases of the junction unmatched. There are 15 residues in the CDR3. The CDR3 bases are TGTGCCTTGTGGGAGGTTTCTAGAACCTATTATAAGAAACTCTTT. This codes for CALWEVSRTYYKKLF.

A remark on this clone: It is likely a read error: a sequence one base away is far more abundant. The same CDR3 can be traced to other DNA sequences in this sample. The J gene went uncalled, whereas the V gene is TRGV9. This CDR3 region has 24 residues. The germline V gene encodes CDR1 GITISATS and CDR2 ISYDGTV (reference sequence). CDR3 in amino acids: CALWEVHPRGHNTRQELGKKIKVF. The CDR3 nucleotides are TGTGCCTTGTGGGAGGTGCACCCCCGGGGTCACAATACCCGGCAAGAGTTGGGCAAAAAAATTAAGGTATTT.

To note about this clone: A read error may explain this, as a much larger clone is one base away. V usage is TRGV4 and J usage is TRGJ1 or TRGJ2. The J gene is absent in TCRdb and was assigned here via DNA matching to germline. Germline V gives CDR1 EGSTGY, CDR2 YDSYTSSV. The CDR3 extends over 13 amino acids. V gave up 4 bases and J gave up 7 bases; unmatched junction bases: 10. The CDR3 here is CATWDVRGYKKLF. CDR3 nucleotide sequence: TGTGCCACCTGGGACGTTCGGGGCTATAAGAAACTCTTT.

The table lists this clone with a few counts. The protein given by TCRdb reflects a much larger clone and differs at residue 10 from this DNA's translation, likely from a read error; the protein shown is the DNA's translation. This chain's CDR3 is CALWEVQLGRIKTF. DNA of the CDR3: TGTGCCTTGTGGGAGGTGCAACTCGGTCGGATCAAGACGTTT. V is TRGV9 and J is TRGJP2. TCRdb does not report a J gene; here it was assigned by matching the DNA to germline references. V dropped 0 bases and J dropped 12; count of bases not matched to a gene: 10. CDR3 length: 14 residues. Germline values: CDR1 GITISATS, CDR2 ISYDGTV (reference sequence).

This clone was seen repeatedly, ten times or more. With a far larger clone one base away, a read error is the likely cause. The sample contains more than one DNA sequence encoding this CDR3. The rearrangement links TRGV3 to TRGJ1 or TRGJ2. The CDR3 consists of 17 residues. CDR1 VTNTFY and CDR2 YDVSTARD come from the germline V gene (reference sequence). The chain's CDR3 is CATWDRRQPVNYYKKLF. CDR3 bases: TGTGCCACCTGGGACAGGCGACAGCCCGTGAATTATTATAAGAAGCTCTTT.

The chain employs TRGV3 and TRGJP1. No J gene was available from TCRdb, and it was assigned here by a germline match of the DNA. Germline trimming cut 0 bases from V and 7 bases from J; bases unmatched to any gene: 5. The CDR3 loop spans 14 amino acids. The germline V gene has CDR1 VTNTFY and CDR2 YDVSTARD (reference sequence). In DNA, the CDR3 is TGTGCCACCTGGGACAGGATATTTGGTTGGTTCAAGATATTT. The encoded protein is CATWDRIFGWFKIF.

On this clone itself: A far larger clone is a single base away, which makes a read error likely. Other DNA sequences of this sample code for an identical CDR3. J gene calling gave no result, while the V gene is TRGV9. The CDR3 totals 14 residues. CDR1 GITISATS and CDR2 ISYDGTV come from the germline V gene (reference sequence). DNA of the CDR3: TGTGCCTTGTGGGAGCTCGGGGTAGCTAAAAAGAAGCTCTTT. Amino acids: CALWELGVAKKKLF.

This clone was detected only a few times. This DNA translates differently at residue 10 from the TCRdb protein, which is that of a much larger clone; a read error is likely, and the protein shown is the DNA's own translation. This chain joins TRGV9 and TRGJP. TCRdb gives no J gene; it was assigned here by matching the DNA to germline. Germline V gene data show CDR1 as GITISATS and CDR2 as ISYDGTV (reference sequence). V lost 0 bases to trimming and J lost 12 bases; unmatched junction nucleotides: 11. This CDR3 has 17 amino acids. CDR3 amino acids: CALWEVHVGSGKKIKVF. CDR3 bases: TGTGCCTTGTGGGAGGTGCACGTTGGGTCGGGCAAAAAAATCAAGGTATTT.

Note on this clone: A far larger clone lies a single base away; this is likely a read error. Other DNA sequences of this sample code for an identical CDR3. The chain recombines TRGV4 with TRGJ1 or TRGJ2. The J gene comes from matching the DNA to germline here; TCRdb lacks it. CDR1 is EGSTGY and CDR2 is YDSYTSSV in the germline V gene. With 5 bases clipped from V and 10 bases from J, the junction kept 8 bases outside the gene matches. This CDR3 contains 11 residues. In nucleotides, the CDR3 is TGTGCCACCTGGGGAACTTTAAAGAAACTCTTT. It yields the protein CATWGTLKKLF.

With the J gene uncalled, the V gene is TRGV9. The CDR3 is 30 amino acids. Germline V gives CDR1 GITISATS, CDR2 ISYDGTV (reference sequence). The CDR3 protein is CALWRGRSHKKLFSSGTTLVVTDKQLDAFF. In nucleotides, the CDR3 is TGTGCCTTGTGGCGGGGGCGGAGTCATAAGAAACTCTTTAGCAGTGGAACAACACTTGTTGTCACAGATAAACAACTTGATGCATTTTTC.

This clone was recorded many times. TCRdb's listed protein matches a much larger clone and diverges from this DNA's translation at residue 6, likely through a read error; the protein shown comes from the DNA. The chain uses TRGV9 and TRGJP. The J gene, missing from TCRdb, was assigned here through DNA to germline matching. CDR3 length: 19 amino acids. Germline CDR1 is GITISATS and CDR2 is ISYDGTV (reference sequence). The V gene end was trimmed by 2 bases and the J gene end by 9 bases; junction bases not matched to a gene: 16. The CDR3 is CALWEAIRAEGLGKKIKVF. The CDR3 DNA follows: TGTGCCTTGTGGGAGGCGATAAGAGCCGAAGGGTTGGGCAAAAAAATCAAGGTATTT.

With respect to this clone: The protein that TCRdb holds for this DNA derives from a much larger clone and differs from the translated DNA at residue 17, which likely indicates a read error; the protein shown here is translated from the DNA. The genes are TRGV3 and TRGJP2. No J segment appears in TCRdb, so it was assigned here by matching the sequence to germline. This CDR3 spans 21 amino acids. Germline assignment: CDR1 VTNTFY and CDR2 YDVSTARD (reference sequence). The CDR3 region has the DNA TGTGCCACCTGGGACAGGCTCAAAAGAAAATCACACTCATTTAGTGATCGGATCAAGACGTTT. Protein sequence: CATWDRLKRKSHSFSDRIKTF.

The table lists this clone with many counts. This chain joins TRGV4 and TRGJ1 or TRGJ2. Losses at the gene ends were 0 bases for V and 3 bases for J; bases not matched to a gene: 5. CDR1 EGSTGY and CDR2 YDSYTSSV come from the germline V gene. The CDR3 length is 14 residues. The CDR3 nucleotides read TGTGCCACCTGGGATGGGCGTTCTTATTATAAGAAACTCTTT. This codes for CATWDGRSYYKKLF.

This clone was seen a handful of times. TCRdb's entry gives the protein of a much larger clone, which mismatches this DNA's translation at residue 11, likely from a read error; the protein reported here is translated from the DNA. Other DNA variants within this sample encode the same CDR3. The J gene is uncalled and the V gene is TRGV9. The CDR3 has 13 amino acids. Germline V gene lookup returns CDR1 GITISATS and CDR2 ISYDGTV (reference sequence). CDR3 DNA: TGTGCCTTGTGGGAGGACTCATATTATAAGGAACTCTTT. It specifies CALWEDSYYKELF.

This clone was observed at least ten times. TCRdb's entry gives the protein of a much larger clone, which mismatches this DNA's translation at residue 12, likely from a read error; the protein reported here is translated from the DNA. CDR3 residues: CATWDGQVYYKRLF. In DNA, the CDR3 is TGTGCCACCTGGGACGGGCAGGTTTATTATAAGAGACTCTTT. The V gene reported is TRGV3; the J gene is uncalled. This CDR3 region has 14 residues. Per germline, CDR1 VTNTFY and CDR2 YDVSTARD (reference sequence).

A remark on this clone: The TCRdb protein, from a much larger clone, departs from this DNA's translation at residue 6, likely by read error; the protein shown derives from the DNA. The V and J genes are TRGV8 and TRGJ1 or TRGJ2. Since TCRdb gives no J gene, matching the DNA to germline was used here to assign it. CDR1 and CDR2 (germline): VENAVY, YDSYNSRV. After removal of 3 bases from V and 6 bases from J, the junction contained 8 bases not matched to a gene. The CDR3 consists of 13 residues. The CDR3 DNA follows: TGTGCCACCTGGGATCCCCCTAGTTATAAGAAACTCTTT. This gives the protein CATWDPPSYKKLF.

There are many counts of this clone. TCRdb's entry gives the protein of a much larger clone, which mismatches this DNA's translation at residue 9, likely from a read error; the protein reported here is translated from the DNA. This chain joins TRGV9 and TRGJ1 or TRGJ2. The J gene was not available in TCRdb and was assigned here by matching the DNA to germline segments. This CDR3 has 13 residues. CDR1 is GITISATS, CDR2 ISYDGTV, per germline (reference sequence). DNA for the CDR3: TGTGCCTTGTGGGAGGGCTATTATTGTAAGAAACTCTTT. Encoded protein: CALWEGYYCKKLF.

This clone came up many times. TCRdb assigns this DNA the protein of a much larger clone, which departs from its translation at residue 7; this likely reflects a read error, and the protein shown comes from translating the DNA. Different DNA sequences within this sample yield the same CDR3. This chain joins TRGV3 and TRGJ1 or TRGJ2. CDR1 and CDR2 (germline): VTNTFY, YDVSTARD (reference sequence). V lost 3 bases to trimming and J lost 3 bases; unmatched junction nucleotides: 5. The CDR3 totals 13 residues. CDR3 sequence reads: CATWDRRYYKKLF. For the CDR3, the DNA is TGTGCCACCTGGGACCGACGTTATTATAAGAAACTCTTT.

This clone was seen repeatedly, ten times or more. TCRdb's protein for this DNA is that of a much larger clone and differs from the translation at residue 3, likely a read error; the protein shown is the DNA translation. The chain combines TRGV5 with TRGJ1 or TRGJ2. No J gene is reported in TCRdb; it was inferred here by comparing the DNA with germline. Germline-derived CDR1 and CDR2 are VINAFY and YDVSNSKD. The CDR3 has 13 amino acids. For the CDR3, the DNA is TGTGCCATCTGGGACAGGCGGGATACTAAGAAACTCTTT. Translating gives CAIWDRRDTKKLF.